This T cell receptor beta chain was documented in a study of shared clonotypes between healthy human individuals. Study observations and caveats: Sharing across four donors was seen in roughly 5.2% of naive CD4 clonotypes. Memory subsets generally showed smaller estimated richness than naive subsets did.

Naive-designated CD8 cells lacked CD45RO, were positively enriched for CCR7, and omitted terminally differentiated effector memory CD45RA+ cells. This clone was seen just once. Its antigen remains unknown. The CDR3 runs 14 residues. Looked up from germline, CDR1 is MNHGY and CDR2 is SAAAGT. V was clipped by 7 bases and J by 1 base, with 13 bases between them. At a deep level, the assay was run. Clones were read by immunoSEQ multiplex PCR, and TCRdb kept only the in-frame ones, dropping some. The table includes roughly 2.1 million clones, about 93% detected once. The rearrangement joins TRBV6-8 to TRBJ2-5, with a tentative D call TRBD1 (6 bases). The TCR was taken from a man aged 18 to 29 in good health. Some clones in this sample may be carry-over from other donors' samples. The specimen sequenced was naive CD8+ T cells from PBMCs. The DNA for the CDR3 is TGTGCCAGCACTGAGACAGGCAGCCAAGAGACCCAGTACTTC. The encoded protein is CASTETGSQETQYF.